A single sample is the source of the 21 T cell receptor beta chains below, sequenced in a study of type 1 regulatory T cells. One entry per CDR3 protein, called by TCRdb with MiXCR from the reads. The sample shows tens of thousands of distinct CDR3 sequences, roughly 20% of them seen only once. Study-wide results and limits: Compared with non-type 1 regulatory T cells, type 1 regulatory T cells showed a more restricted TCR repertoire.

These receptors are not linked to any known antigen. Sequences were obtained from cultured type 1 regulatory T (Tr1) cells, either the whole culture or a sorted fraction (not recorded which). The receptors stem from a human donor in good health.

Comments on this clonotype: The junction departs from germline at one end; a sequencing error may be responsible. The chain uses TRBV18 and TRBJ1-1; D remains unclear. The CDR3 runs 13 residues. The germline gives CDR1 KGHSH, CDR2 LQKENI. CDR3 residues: CARSTTVNTEAFF. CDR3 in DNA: TGTGCCCGCTCCACTACAGTGAACACTGAAGCTTTCTTT.

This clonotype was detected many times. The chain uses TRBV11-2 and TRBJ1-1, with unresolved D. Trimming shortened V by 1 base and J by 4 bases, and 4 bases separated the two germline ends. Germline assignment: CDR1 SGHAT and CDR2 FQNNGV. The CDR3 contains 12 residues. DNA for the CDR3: TGTGCCAGCAGCTTAGTAATCACTGAAGCTTTCTTT. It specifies CASSLVITEAFF. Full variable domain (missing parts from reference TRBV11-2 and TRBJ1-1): EAGVAQSPRYKIIEKRQSVAFWCNPISGHATLYWYQQILGQGPKLLIQFQNNGVVDDSQLPKDRFSAERLKGVDSTLKIQPAKLEDSAVYLCASSLVITEAFFGQGTRLTVV.

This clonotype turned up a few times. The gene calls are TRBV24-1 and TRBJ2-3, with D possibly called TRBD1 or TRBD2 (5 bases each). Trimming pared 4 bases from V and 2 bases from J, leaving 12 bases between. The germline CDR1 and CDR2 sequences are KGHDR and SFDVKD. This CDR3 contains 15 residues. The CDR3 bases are TGTGCCACCAGTGACCCGGGACGGGACACAGATACGCAGTATTTT. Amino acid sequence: CATSDPGRDTDTQYF.

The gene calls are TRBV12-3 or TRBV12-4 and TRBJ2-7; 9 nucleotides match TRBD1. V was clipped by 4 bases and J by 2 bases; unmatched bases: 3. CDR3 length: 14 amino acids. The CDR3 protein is CASSSGTGTYEQYF. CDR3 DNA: TGTGCCAGCAGTTCCGGGACAGGGACCTACGAGCAGTACTTC.

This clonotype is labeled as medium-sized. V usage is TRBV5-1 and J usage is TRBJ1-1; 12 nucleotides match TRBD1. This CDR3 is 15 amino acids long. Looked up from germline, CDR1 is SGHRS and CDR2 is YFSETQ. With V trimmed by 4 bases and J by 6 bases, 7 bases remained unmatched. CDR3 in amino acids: CASSRDRGLGPEAFF. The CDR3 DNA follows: TGCGCCAGCAGCCGGGACAGGGGGCTGGGGCCTGAAGCTTTCTTT.

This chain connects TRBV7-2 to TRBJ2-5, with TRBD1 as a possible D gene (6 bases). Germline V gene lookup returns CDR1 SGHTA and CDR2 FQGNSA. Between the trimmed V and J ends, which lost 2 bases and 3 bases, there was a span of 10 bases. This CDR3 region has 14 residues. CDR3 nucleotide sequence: TGTGCCAGCAGCTTACTTAGACAGGAAGAGACCCAGTACTTC. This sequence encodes CASSLLRQEETQYF. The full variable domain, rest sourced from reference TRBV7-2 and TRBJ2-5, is GAGVSQSPSNKVTEKGKDVELRCDPISGHTALYWYRQSLGQGLEFLIYFQGNSAPDKSGLPSDRFSAERTGGSVSTLTIQRTQQEDSAVYLCASSLLRQEETQYFGPGTRLLVL.

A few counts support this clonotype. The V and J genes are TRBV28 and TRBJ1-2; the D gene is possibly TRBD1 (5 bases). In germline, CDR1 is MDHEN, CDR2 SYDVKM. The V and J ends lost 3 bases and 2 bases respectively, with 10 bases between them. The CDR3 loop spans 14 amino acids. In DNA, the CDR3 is TGTGCCAGCAGTTTGCTTGACAGAAACTATGGCTACACCTTC. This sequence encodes CASSLLDRNYGYTF.

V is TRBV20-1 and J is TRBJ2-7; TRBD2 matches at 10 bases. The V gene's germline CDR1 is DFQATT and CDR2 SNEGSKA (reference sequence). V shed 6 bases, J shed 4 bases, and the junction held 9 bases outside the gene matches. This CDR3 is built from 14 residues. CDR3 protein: CSANPVLAGYEQYF. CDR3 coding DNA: TGCAGTGCCAATCCGGTACTAGCGGGGTACGAGCAGTACTTC.

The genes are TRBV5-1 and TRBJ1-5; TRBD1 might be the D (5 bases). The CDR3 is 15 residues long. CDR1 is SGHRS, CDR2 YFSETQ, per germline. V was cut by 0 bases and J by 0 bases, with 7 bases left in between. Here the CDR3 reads CASSLGQTSNQPQHF. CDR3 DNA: TGCGCCAGCAGCTTGGGACAGACTAGCAATCAGCCCCAGCATTTT.

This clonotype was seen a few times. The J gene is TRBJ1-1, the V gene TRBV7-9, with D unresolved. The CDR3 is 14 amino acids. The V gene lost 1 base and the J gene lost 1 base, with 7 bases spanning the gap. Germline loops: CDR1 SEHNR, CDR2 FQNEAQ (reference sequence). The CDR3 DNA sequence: TGTGCCAGCAGCTTAGAGGAACCGAACACTGAAGCTTTCTTT. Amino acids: CASSLEEPNTEAFF.

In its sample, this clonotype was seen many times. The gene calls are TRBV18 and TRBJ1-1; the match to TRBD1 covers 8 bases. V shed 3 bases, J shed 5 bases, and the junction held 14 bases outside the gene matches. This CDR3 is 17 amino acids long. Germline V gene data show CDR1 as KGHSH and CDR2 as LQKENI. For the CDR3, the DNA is TGTGCCAGCTCACCGTCCCTTTCAGGGGGCGCGAAGACTGAAGCTTTCTTT. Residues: CASSPSLSGGAKTEAFF.

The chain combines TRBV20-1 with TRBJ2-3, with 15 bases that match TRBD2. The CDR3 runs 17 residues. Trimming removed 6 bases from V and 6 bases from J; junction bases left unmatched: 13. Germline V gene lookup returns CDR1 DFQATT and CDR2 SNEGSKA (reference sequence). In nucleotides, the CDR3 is TGCAGTGCGAACCCTATGAGTGGACTAGCGGGAGGGGATACGCAGTATTTT. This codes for CSANPMSGLAGGDTQYF.

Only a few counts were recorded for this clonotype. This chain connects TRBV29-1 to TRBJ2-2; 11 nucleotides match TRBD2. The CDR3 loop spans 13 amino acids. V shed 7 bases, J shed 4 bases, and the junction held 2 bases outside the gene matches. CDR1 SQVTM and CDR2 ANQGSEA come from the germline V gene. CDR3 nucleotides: TGCAGCGGTAGCGGGAGGGGCACCGGGGAGCTGTTTTTT. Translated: CSGSGRGTGELFF.

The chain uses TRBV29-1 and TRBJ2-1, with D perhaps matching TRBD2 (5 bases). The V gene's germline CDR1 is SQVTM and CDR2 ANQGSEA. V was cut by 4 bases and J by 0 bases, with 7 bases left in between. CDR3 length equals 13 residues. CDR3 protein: CSVARASYNEQFF. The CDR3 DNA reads TGCAGCGTTGCGAGGGCCTCCTACAATGAGCAGTTCTTC.

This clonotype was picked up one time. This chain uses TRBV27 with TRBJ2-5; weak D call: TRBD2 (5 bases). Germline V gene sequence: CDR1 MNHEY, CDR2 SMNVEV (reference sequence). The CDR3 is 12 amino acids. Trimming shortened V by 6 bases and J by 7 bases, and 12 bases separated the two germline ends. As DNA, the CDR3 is TGTGCCAGCAGCGGCGGGTCGTCGACCCAGTACTTC. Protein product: CASSGGSSTQYF.

DNA for the CDR3: TGTGCCAGCAGTCTTACCAGGGGAGATGTGGGCTACACCTTC. Protein product: CASSLTRGDVGYTF. The chain employs TRBV27 and TRBJ1-2; possible D gene TRBD1, 6 bases. This CDR3 comprises 14 residues. With 5 bases removed from V and 8 bases from J, the gap between germline ends came to 18 bases. Germline CDR1 reads MNHEY; CDR2 reads SMNVEV (reference sequence).

The CDR3, as DNA: TGTGCCAGCAGCTTGGGTGGGCCTACGGCCACTGAAGCTTTCTTT. This translates into CASSLGGPTATEAFF. The chain combines TRBV5-6 with TRBJ1-1, with no clear D. Germline CDR1 is SGHDT and CDR2 is YYEEEE. This CDR3 has 15 residues. Trimming shortened V by 0 bases and J by 4 bases, and 13 bases separated the two germline ends.

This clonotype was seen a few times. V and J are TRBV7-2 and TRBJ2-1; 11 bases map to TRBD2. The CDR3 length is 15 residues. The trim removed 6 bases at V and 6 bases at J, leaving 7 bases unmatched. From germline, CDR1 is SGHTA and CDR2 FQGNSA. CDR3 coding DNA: TGTGCCAGCAGAACCCTAGCGGGAGGTCCCAATGAGCAGTTCTTC. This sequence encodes CASRTLAGGPNEQFF. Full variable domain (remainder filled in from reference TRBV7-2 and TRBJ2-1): GAGVSQSPSNKVTEKGKDVELRCDPISGHTALYWYRQSLGQGLEFLIYFQGNSAPDKSGLPSDRFSAERTGGSVSTLTIQRTQQEDSAVYLCASRTLAGGPNEQFFGPGTRLTVL.

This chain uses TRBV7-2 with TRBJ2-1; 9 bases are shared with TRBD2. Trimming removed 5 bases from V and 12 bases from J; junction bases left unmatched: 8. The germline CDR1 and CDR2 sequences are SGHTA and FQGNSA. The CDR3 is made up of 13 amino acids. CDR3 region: CASSQEAAGGQFF. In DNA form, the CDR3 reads TGTGCCAGCAGCCAAGAGGCAGCGGGAGGGCAGTTCTTC.

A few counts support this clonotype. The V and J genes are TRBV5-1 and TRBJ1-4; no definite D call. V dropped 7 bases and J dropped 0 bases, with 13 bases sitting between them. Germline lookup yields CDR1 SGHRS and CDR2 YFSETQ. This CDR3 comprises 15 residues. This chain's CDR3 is CASGLNPATNEKLFF. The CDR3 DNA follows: TGCGCCAGCGGACTTAATCCTGCAACTAATGAAAAACTGTTTTTT.

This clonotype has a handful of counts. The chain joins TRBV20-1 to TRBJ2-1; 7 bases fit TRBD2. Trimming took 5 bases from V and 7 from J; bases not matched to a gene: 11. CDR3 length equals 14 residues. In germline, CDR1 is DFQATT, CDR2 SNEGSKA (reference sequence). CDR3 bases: TGCAGTGCTCCCCGGGAGGTCCTTAGGAATGAGCAGTTCTTC. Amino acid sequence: CSAPREVLRNEQFF.